This T cell receptor (beta chain) comes out of a study of T cell changes during pregnancy in multiple sclerosis. Assay used: immunoSEQ multiplex PCR; TCRdb lists only in-frame clones, some missing. The top ten hold around 1.9% of the sample, which has about 51,000 clones, 93% seen once. Germline-derived CDR1 and CDR2 are LGHNA and YSLEER. The CDR3 sequence is 14 residues long. Deletions cut 0 bases from V and 4 bases from J, with 10 bases between. This material consisted of peripheral blood, taken in the second trimester of pregnancy. V gene TRBV4-3 combines with J gene TRBJ2-7; no reliable D call. This TCR was sampled from a female donor with multiple sclerosis, enrolled in a pregnancy study. The CDR3 spells CASSQDTGFYEQYF. The CDR3 DNA sequence: TGCGCCAGCAGCCAAGATACCGGGTTTTACGAGCAGTACTTC.